Listed here is a single T cell receptor (beta chain). The data belong to a study of T cell changes during pregnancy in multiple sclerosis. Only in-frame clones appear in the TCRdb table, and some are missing; sequencing was by immunoSEQ multiplex PCR. This table has over 45,000 clones, over 90% appearing once. This TCR was sampled from a female donor with multiple sclerosis, enrolled in a pregnancy study. The source material was CD8+ T cells from peripheral blood mononuclear cells, sampled in the third trimester of pregnancy.

The CDR3 DNA follows: TGCGCCAGCAGCCCGGGACTAGCGGGAGGCTACAATGAGCAGTTCTTC. Protein: CASSPGLAGGYNEQFF. This rearrangement joins TRBV4-3 to TRBJ2-1, with 15 bases lining up with TRBD2. CDR1 LGHNA and CDR2 YSLEER come from the germline V gene. J was trimmed by 3 bases and V by 4 bases; bases with no gene match: 1. This CDR3 contains 16 residues.